This T cell receptor (beta chain) is drawn from a study of early T cells in non-severe SARS-CoV-2 infection. As for the study in general: Investigators sequenced bulk RNA drawn from unsorted whole blood, and chains remained unpaired.

Unique molecular identifiers tagged individual cDNA molecules. TCRdb independently ran MiXCR on the 5' RACE reads; one entry per CDR3 protein. The sample records around 44,000 distinct CDR3 sequences, approximately 7.5% being singletons. Germline assignment: CDR1 SGHRS and CDR2 YFSETQ. Between the trimmed V and J ends, which lost 8 bases and 0 bases, there was a span of 12 bases. The CDR3 totals 14 residues. This clonotype was recorded a few times. No antigen is known for it. Study-wide findings and caveats: Anti-spike CD8 responses were favored by VDJdb matching, which missed private and CD4 specificities.

The sample consisted of whole blood. The J gene is TRBJ2-1, the V gene TRBV5-1; possibly TRBD2 for D (7 bases). This receptor was taken from an adult who was a healthcare worker with PCR-confirmed SARS-CoV-2 infection or an uninfected control (not recorded which). CDR3 residues: CASGGASSYNEQFF. CDR3 coding DNA: TGCGCCAGTGGGGGGGCCAGCTCCTACAATGAGCAGTTCTTC.